This is a list of T cell receptor beta chains from one sample in a study of T cell responses to AZD1222 COVID-19 vaccine. This table comes from immunoSEQ multiplex PCR, and its TCRdb copy is limited to in-frame clones, with some not included. The repertoire holds 120,000 to 150,000 clones, with more than 70% as singletons. Sample: peripheral blood, taken on day 0 of AZD1222 vaccination. The receptors were gathered from an adult in good health. CDR3s include the opening cysteine and the closing phenylalanine or tryptophan. Each record gives: V gene, D gene, J gene, clone size, CDR3 protein, CDR3 DNA. A D gene is named only where the DNA matches it firmly. Clone size is shown for a subset of rows, as once, few, many or a class of expanded clone.

>TRBV20-1|TRBD2|TRBJ2-2|NA
CSASIAGDLDTGELFF
TGCAGTGCTAGTATAGCGGGGGACCTAGACACCGGGGAGCTGTTTTTT
>TRBV3-1/TRBV3-2|NA|TRBJ2-3|once
CASSEWATDTQYF
TGTGCCAGCAGCGAGTGGGCCACAGATACGCAGTATTTT
>TRBV9|TRBD1|TRBJ2-7|NA
CASSARQGVDEQYF
TGTGCCAGCAGCGCTCGACAGGGGGTTGACGAGCAGTACTTC
>TRBV12-3/TRBV12-4|NA|TRBJ2-7|NA
CASKGRSSYEQYF
TGTGCCAGCAAAGGGCGGAGCTCCTACGAGCAGTACTTC
>TRBV19|NA|TRBJ1-2|NA
CASSIGRQSYYGYTF
TGTGCCAGTAGTATAGGGAGACAAAGCTACTATGGCTACACCTTC
>TRBV7-9|NA|TRBJ2-3|NA
CASSAQGDTQYF
TGTGCCAGCAGCGCCCAGGGGGATACGCAGTATTTT
>TRBV27|TRBD1|TRBJ2-1|NA
CASWDEGARNEQFF
TGTGCCAGCTGGGATGAGGGGGCAAGGAATGAGCAGTTCTTC
>TRBV14|TRBD1|TRBJ1-2|NA
CASSQSGQGYYGYTF
TGTGCCAGCAGCCAAAGTGGACAGGGATATTATGGCTACACCTTC
>TRBV7-3|TRBD2|TRBJ2-2|NA
CASSSVAASGGELFF
TGTGCCAGCAGCTCCGTAGCGGCTAGCGGGGGGGAGCTGTTTTTT
>TRBV9|NA|TRBJ1-2|NA
CASSGEYGKGKLANYGYTF
TGTGCCAGCAGCGGAGAGTACGGGAAAGGGAAACTAGCTAACTATGGCTACACCTTC
>TRBV19|NA|TRBJ1-1|NA
CASSIDGNTEAFF
TGTGCCAGTAGTATTGATGGTAACACTGAAGCTTTCTTT
>TRBV5-1|NA|TRBJ2-3|NA
CASSPSPLAMGTDTQYF
TGCGCCAGCAGCCCATCCCCTCTAGCGATGGGTACAGATACGCAGTATTTT
>TRBV19|NA|TRBJ1-2|NA
CASSPRVAKHGYTF
TGTGCCAGTAGTCCCAGGGTTGCGAAACATGGCTACACCTTC
>TRBV15|NA|TRBJ1-2|few
CATSRDLRYGYTF
TGTGCCACCAGCAGAGATCTGCGCTATGGCTACACCTTC
>TRBV4-2|NA|TRBJ2-1|NA
CASSRQGMAGASYNEQFF
TGTGCCAGCAGTAGACAGGGTATGGCGGGGGCCTCCTACAATGAGCAGTTCTTC
>TRBV5-1|NA|TRBJ1-5|NA
CASSWGAGELNQPQHF
TGCGCCAGCAGCTGGGGGGCGGGGGAACTCAATCAGCCCCAGCATTTT
>TRBV7-2|TRBD2|TRBJ2-7|NA
CASSYAGTSGSYEQYF
TGTGCCAGCAGCTACGCCGGGACTAGCGGTTCCTACGAGCAGTACTTC
>TRBV19|NA|TRBJ2-2|NA
CATGQRTGELFF
TGTGCCACTGGGCAAAGAACCGGGGAGCTGTTTTTT
>TRBV19|NA|TRBJ1-5|NA
CASKPPRGHQPQHF
TGTGCCAGTAAACCGCCCCGCGGTCATCAGCCCCAGCATTTT
>TRBV2|TRBD1|TRBJ2-3|NA
CATSLTGGTDTQYF
TGTGCCACCTCTTTGACAGGGGGCACAGATACGCAGTATTTT
>TRBV5-1|TRBD1|TRBJ1-4|once
CASSSQGATEKLFF
TGCGCCAGCAGCTCACAGGGGGCTACCGAAAAACTGTTTTTT
>TRBV12-5|NA|TRBJ1-1|NA
CASGLQGVTEAFF
TGTGCTAGTGGTTTACAGGGAGTCACTGAAGCTTTCTTT
>TRBV19|NA|TRBJ1-1|NA
CATSPPGHPYGFF
TGTGCCACTAGCCCACCGGGACACCCTTATGGTTTCTTT
>TRBV6-2/TRBV6-3|TRBD2|TRBJ2-7|NA
CASSPLPLAGASYEQYF
TGTGCCAGCAGCCCTCTACCTCTAGCGGGGGCCTCCTACGAGCAGTACTTC
>TRBV6-2/TRBV6-3|NA|TRBJ1-1|medium-sized
CASSYLGGTGDFF
TGTGCCAGCAGTTATTTGGGAGGGACCGGGGATTTCTTT
>TRBV3-1/TRBV3-2|NA|TRBJ1-3|NA
CASSPGALGNTIYF
TGTGCCAGCAGCCCGGGCGCCCTCGGAAACACCATATATTTT
>TRBV28|NA|TRBJ1-2|NA
CASRPDPRGYTF
TGTGCCAGCAGACCTGATCCCCGAGGCTACACCTTC
>TRBV28|TRBD1|TRBJ1-2|few
CASSLQGAYGYTF
TGTGCCAGCAGTTTGCAGGGGGCCTATGGCTACACCTTC
>TRBV7-2|TRBD1|TRBJ1-1|NA
CASSPRDRSASFF
TGTGCCAGCAGCCCCCGGGACAGGTCTGCGTCTTTCTTT
>TRBV18|TRBD1|TRBJ1-2|NA
CASSPQDRGGYTF
TGTGCCAGCTCACCACAGGACAGGGGCGGCTACACCTTC
>TRBV29-1|TRBD1|TRBJ2-7|NA
CSVQTGREQYF
TGCAGCGTTCAGACAGGGCGAGAGCAGTACTTC
>TRBV4-3|TRBD1|TRBJ1-1|once
CASSQDGSGGTEAFF
TGCGCCAGCAGCCAAGATGGGTCAGGGGGCACTGAAGCTTTCTTT
>TRBV29-1|NA|TRBJ1-1|NA
CSVEGHRRRTTEAFF
TGCAGCGTTGAAGGGCACAGGCGGCGGACGACTGAAGCTTTCTTT
>TRBV4-1|NA|TRBJ1-2|NA
CASSQVPGSTSYGYTF
TGCGCCAGCAGCCAAGTCCCCGGCAGTACATCCTATGGCTACACCTTC
>TRBV18|TRBD2|TRBJ2-2|NA
CASSRAGVAGDTGELFF
TGTGCCAGCTCACGCGCCGGGGTAGCGGGGGACACCGGGGAGCTGTTTTTT
>TRBV30|NA|TRBJ1-6|NA
CAWSVQRTSSYNSPLHF
TGTGCCTGGAGTGTACAACGGACCAGCTCCTATAATTCACCCCTCCACTTT
>TRBV4-1|NA|TRBJ2-3|NA
CASSLGSLGVNTDTQYF
TGCGCCAGCAGCCTTGGGTCCTTGGGGGTAAACACAGATACGCAGTATTTT
>TRBV9|NA|TRBJ2-3|NA
CASSVSGTTDTQYF
TGTGCCAGCAGCGTGAGTGGTACCACAGATACGCAGTATTTT
>TRBV19|NA|TRBJ1-1|NA
CASTGRADTEAFF
TGTGCCAGTACTGGCAGGGCGGACACTGAAGCTTTCTTT
>TRBV6-5|TRBD1|TRBJ1-3|NA
CASSYPGTGAGNTIYF
TGTGCCAGCAGTTACCCCGGGACAGGGGCTGGAAACACCATATATTTT
>TRBV10-3|NA|TRBJ1-2|NA
CAISGNRAAADGYTF
TGTGCCATCAGTGGTAACAGGGCGGCGGCCGATGGCTACACCTTC
>TRBV5-1|NA|TRBJ2-5|few
CASSLDQETQYF
TGCGCCAGCAGCTTGGACCAAGAGACCCAGTACTTC
>TRBV6-2/TRBV6-3|TRBD1|TRBJ1-2|NA
CASSYSLRTGFSATF
TGTGCCAGCAGTTACTCCTTGAGGACAGGGTTCTCCGCGACCTTC
>TRBV15|TRBD1|TRBJ2-4|NA
CATSSVDRGWTKNIQYF
TGTGCCACCAGCAGTGTAGACAGGGGATGGACCAAAAACATTCAGTACTTC
>TRBV3-1/TRBV3-2|NA|TRBJ1-4|NA
CASSRGATNEKLFF
TGTGCCAGCAGCCGGGGTGCAACTAATGAAAAACTGTTTTTT
>TRBV6-6|NA|TRBJ1-6|NA
CASSYGQVYNSPLHF
TGTGCCAGCAGTTACGGGCAGGTTTATAATTCACCCCTCCACTTT
>TRBV11-3|NA|TRBJ2-7|NA
CASSLGAMGQGSTYEQYF
TGTGCCAGCAGCTTAGGGGCCATGGGGCAGGGTTCAACCTACGAGCAGTACTTC
>TRBV18|NA|TRBJ1-1|NA
CASSPQALNTEAFF
TGTGCCAGCTCACCACAGGCATTGAACACTGAAGCTTTCTTT
>TRBV7-3|NA|TRBJ1-6|NA
CASSLTQGNSPLHF
TGTGCCAGCAGCTTAACCCAGGGGAATTCACCCCTCCACTTT
>TRBV4-1|TRBD1|TRBJ1-5|NA
CASSQDRGQGSNQPQHF
TGCGCCAGCAGCCAAGATAGGGGACAGGGGAGCAATCAGCCCCAGCATTTT
>TRBV11-2|TRBD1|TRBJ1-6|NA
CASWGTGSSPLHF
TGTGCCAGCTGGGGGACAGGGAGTTCACCCCTCCACTTT
>TRBV25-1|NA|TRBJ1-2|NA
CASSETGNYGYTF
TGTGCCAGCAGTGAGACAGGAAACTATGGCTACACCTTC
>TRBV11-2|TRBD2|TRBJ2-1|NA
CASSFSPLPVGGGAGEQFF
TGTGCCAGCAGCTTTAGCCCCCTCCCGGTGGGCGGGGGGGCAGGTGAGCAGTTCTTC
>TRBV2|NA|TRBJ1-4|few
CASSATNEKLFF
TGTGCCAGCAGTGCAACTAATGAAAAACTGTTTTTT
>TRBV19|TRBD2|TRBJ2-1|NA
CASSTLPGLAGGPGNEQFF
TGTGCCAGTAGTACCTTGCCGGGACTAGCGGGGGGGCCCGGGAATGAGCAGTTCTTC
>TRBV28|TRBD1|TRBJ1-6|NA
CASSTGGGYNSPLHF
TGTGCCAGCAGTACAGGGGGCGGTTATAATTCACCCCTCCACTTT